This entry lists 20 T cell receptor beta chains sequenced from one sample in a study of tumor and adjacent non-tumor tissue in lung cancer. No cell sorting was done before RNA was extracted from the tissue. More than 3 cm separated this lung sample from the edge of the tumor. The library came from three nested PCR rounds adapted from ARM-PCR protocols. TCRdb processed the multiplex PCR reads anew with MiXCR; each CDR3 protein has one entry. The data show about 110,000 distinct CDR3 sequences, around 57% seen once. Sequenced sample: distant non-tumor lung tissue. The receptors here all came from a man aged 60-69 years with non-small cell lung cancer.

This clonotype turned up a few times. The rearrangement joins TRBV15 to TRBJ2-3; TRBD2 is a possible D gene (6 bases). The CDR3 sequence is 16 residues long. With 0 bases removed from V and 5 bases from J, the gap between germline ends came to 15 bases. Germline V gene sequence: CDR1 LNHNV, CDR2 YYDKDF (reference sequence). CDR3 bases: TGTGCCACCAGCAGAGAGATACGGAGGGCCGGAGATACGCAGTATTTT. Translation: CATSREIRRAGDTQYF.

This clonotype is a singleton in its sample. The missing conserved phenylalanine or tryptophan at the end of this CDR3 makes a read error likely. The chain joins TRBV4-2 to TRBJ2-4, with 9 bases lining up with TRBD2. Germline V gene lookup returns CDR1 LGHNA and CDR2 YNFKEQ. This CDR3 has 19 amino acids. The CDR3 here is CVSSQAQTSGSLAKNIQYS. Here the CDR3 DNA reads TGTGTCAGCAGCCAAGCGCAGACTAGCGGATCGTTAGCCAAAAACATTCAGTACTCC.

The chain employs TRBV21-1 and TRBJ2-1; the D segment call TRBD2 is taken from the table without a DNA check. TRBV21-1 is flagged as a pseudogene. This CDR3 region has 17 residues. CDR3 sequence reads: CASSTSWGLADNNEQFF. DNA of the CDR3: TGTGCCAGCAGCACCTCATGGGGGCTAGCGGACAACAATGAGCAGTTCTTC.

There are many counts of this clonotype. The chain recombines TRBV6-1 with TRBJ2-1; the D gene is possibly TRBD1 (5 bases). V lost 7 bases and J lost 4, with 11 bases in between. The CDR3 extends over 13 amino acids. Per the germline V gene, CDR1 is MNHNS and CDR2 is SASEGT. CDR3 region: CASNHRLYNEQFF. The CDR3, as DNA: TGTGCCAGCAACCACAGGTTATACAATGAGCAGTTCTTC.

This clonotype was seen more than once but under ten times. A much larger clone lies one base from this, so it may be a read error. V and J are TRBV6-2 or TRBV6-3 and TRBJ2-1; 14 bases fit TRBD2. The CDR3 is 16 residues long. CDR1 and CDR2 (germline): MNHEY, SVGEGT. The CDR3 DNA is TGTGTCAGCAGTCGCCTCGGGACTAGCGGGAGCCCTGAGCAGTTCTTC. This sequence encodes CVSSRLGTSGSPEQFF.

Regarding this clonotype: An end of the junction differs from the germline gene, which may be a read error. The J gene is TRBJ2-1, the V gene TRBV5-1, with D perhaps TRBD2 (6 bases). CDR1 and CDR2 from the germline V gene are SGHRS and YFSETQ. This CDR3 contains 15 residues. CDR3 sequence reads: CAGRTTGLALNEQFF. CDR3 bases: TGCGCCGGCAGGACTACAGGATTGGCGTTAAATGAGCAGTTCTTC.

The chain combines TRBV11-1 with TRBJ2-7; weak D call: TRBD2 (5 bases). Germline CDR1 SGHAT, CDR2 FQDESV (reference sequence). The CDR3 has 13 residues. V dropped 3 bases and J dropped 3 bases, with 9 bases sitting between them. This CDR3 reads CASSFLRGYEQYF. In DNA, the CDR3 is TGTGCCAGCAGCTTCTTACGGGGCTACGAGCAGTACTTC.

Details on this clonotype: A much larger clone is a single base away; this may be a read error. This chain uses TRBV29-1 with TRBJ2-1; 13 bases map to TRBD2. CDR3 length equals 16 residues. Germline V gene sequence: CDR1 SQVTM, CDR2 ANQGSEA. CDR3 nucleotide sequence: TGCAGCATTGAATGGTGGACTAGCGGGAGAAACAATGAGCAGTTCTTC. Protein: CSIEWWTSGRNNEQFF.

Comments on this clonotype: Compared with germline, one end of the junction differs, possibly owing to a read error. The CDR3 spells CASDHGQDIGNTEAFF. CDR3 DNA sequence: TGTGCCAGTGATCATGGACAGGACATAGGGAACACAGAAGCTTTCTTT. This chain uses TRBV6-2 or TRBV6-3 with TRBJ1-1, with 7 bases fitting TRBD1. There are 16 residues in the CDR3. From germline, CDR1 is MNHEY and CDR2 SVGEGT.

CDR3 sequence reads: CASSLDGRSNQPQHF. The CDR3, as DNA: TGCGCCAGCAGCTTGGACGGTCGTAGCAATCAGCCCCAGCATTTT. The chain uses TRBV5-1 and TRBJ1-5; D is uncertain. Germline loops: CDR1 SGHRS, CDR2 YFSETQ. The germline V and J ends were trimmed by 0 bases and 0 bases, with 7 bases remaining between them. The CDR3 has 15 amino acids.

A word on this clonotype: A read error may produce the germline difference seen at one junction end. CDR3 nucleotide sequence: TGCGCCAGCAGCCGGAGGCACCTAGTCACAGATACGCAGTATTTT. Translation gives CASSRRHLVTDTQYF. The V gene is TRBV11-2, the J gene TRBJ2-3, with D possibly matching TRBD2 (5 bases). The V gene's germline CDR1 is SGHAT and CDR2 FQNNGV. This CDR3 comprises 15 residues.

There are many counts of this clonotype. This chain uses TRBV20-1 with TRBJ2-7; the D is unclear. V gave up 0 bases and J gave up 0 bases, with 12 bases separating them. The length of the CDR3 is 15 residues. Germline V gene sequence: CDR1 DFQATT, CDR2 SNEGSKA (reference sequence). CDR3 DNA sequence: TGCAGTGCTAGAGACCCCAAGGGTCCCTCCTACGAGCAGTACTTC. Residues: CSARDPKGPSYEQYF.

With regard to this clonotype: One end of the junction varies from germline; a read error may be responsible. The chain uses TRBV5-4 and TRBJ1-4; D gene ambiguous. CDR1 SGHNT and CDR2 YYREEE come from the germline V gene (reference sequence). The CDR3 runs 13 residues. The DNA of the CDR3 is TGTGCCAGTTCAGACGCATCTAATGAAAATCTGTTTTTT. Translated, it gives CASSDASNENLFF.

The chain couples TRBV4-3 to TRBJ2-7; no reliable D call. This CDR3 spans 15 amino acids. Trimming took off 6 bases at V and 1 base at J, with 16 bases between the two ends. Germline lookup yields CDR1 LGHNA and CDR2 YSLEER. The CDR3: CASSPRQDGSYEQYF. CDR3 sequence (DNA): TGCGCCAGCAGTCCACGCCAGGACGGGTCCTACGAGCAGTACTTC.

As to this clonotype: The CDR3 does not close with the conserved phenylalanine or tryptophan, likely indicating a read error. The gene calls are TRBV29-1 and TRBJ1-2; no clear D. Germline values: CDR1 SQVTM, CDR2 ANQGSEA. The CDR3 sequence is 14 residues long. In nucleotides, the CDR3 is TGCAGCGTTGAGGGCAGTTTTTCTAACTATGGTTACACCTCC. This gives the protein CSVEGSFSNYGYTS.

In its sample, this clonotype was seen many times. The chain has TRBV30 and TRBJ2-2, with TRBD2 matching 8 bases. Trimming took 1 base from V and 1 from J; bases not matched to a gene: 5. CDR3 size: 16 residues. In germline, CDR1 is GTSNPN, CDR2 SVGIG (reference sequence). CDR3 sequence (DNA): TGTGCCTGGAGTGAACTAGCGGAGAGGAACACCGGGGAGCTGTTTTTT. This sequence encodes CAWSELAERNTGELFF.

The table lists this clonotype with a count of one. J is TRBJ2-3 and V is TRBV29-1; D perhaps matches TRBD1 (5 bases). The germline V gene has CDR1 SQVTM and CDR2 ANQGSEA. Trimming took off 4 bases at V and 5 bases at J, with 19 bases between the two ends. The CDR3 length is 15 residues. The CDR3 sequence: CSVALSVRQGDTQYF. The DNA of the CDR3 is TGCAGCGTTGCCCTGAGCGTCAGGCAGGGAGATACGCAGTATTTT.

The table lists this clonotype with many counts. V usage is TRBV30 and J usage is TRBJ2-6; D call uncertain. Germline lookup yields CDR1 GTSNPN and CDR2 SVGIG (reference sequence). CDR3 size: 13 residues. V was trimmed by 5 bases and J by 4 bases, leaving 9 bases between them. The CDR3 DNA reads as TGTGCCTGGGGTCTCCCCGGGGCCAACGTCCTGACTTTC. Encoded protein: CAWGLPGANVLTF.

A word on this clonotype: The junction differs from germline at one of its ends, possibly a read error. The V call is TRBV5-1, the J call TRBJ2-3, with 9 bases matching TRBD1. The CDR3 has 16 amino acids. Germline V lookup: CDR1 SGHRS, CDR2 YFSETQ. In nucleotides, the CDR3 is TGCGCCTGCAGCCCGACAGGGGGGGCCGCCGGAGATACGCAGTATTTT. Residues: CACSPTGGAAGDTQYF. Using reference TRBV5-1 and TRBJ2-3 for the parts outside the CDR3, the full variable domain is KAGVTQTPRYLIKTRGQQVTLSCSPISGHRSVSWYQQTPGQGLQFLFEYFSETQRNKGNFPGRFSGRQFSNSRSEMNVSTLELGDSALYLCACSPTGGAAGDTQYFGPGTRLTVL.

This clonotype came up a few times. A much larger clone lies a single base off, so this may be a read error. The chain recombines TRBV6-5 with TRBJ2-7; weak D call: TRBD1 (5 bases). The V end lost 0 bases, the J end lost 2 bases, and 17 bases lay between the germline ends. The CDR3 extends over 17 amino acids. Germline V gene lookup returns CDR1 MNHEY and CDR2 SVGAGI. The CDR3 region is CASSYSPALTGAYEQYV. The CDR3 DNA sequence: TGTGCCAGCAGTTACTCACCAGCACTTACAGGAGCCTACGAGCAGTACGTC.